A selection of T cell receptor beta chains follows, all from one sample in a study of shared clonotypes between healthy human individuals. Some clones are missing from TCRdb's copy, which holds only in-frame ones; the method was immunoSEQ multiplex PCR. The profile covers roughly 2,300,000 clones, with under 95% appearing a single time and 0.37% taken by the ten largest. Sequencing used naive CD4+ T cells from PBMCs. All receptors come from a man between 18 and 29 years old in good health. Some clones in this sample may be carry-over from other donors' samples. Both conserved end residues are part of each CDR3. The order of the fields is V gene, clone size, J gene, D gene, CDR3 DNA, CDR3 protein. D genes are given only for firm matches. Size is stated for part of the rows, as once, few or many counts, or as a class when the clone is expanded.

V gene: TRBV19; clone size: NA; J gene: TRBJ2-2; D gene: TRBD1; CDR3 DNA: TGTGCCAGCAGACAGGGAATCGCCGGGGAGCTGTTTTTT; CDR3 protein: CASRQGIAGELFF
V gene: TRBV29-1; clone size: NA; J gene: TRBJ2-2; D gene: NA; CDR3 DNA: TGCAGCGTTGAATTACACACCGGGGAGCTGTTTTTT; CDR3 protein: CSVELHTGELFF
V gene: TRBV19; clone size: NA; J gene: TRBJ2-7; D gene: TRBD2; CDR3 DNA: TGTGCCAGTAGTCCCGTAAGCGGGAGAACGGTTTACGAGCAGTACTTC; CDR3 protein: CASSPVSGRTVYEQYF
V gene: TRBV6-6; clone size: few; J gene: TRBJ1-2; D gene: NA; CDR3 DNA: TGTGCCAGCACCCAGGCTTATGGCTACACCTTC; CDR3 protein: CASTQAYGYTF
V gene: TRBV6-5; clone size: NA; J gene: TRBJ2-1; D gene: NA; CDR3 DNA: TGTGCCAGCAGGATAATACTAGCTGCGGATGAGCAGTTCTTC; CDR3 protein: CASRIILAADEQFF
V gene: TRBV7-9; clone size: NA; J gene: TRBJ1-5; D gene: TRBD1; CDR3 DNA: TGTGCCACGGCAGACAGGGGGCAAAATCAGCCCCAGCATTTT; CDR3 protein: CATADRGQNQPQHF
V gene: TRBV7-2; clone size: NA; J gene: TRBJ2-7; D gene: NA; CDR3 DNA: TGTGCCAGCAGCCTCAAAGGAGACGCGGAGCAGTACTTC; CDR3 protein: CASSLKGDAEQYF
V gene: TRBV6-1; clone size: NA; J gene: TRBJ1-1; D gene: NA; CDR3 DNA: TGTGCCAGCAGTGTGGAGGACACTGAAGCTTTCTTT; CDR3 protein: CASSVEDTEAFF
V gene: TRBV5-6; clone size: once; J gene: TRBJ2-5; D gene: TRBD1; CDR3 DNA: TGTGCCAGCAGCTGGGGGACAGGGAGTCCCTATCAAGAGACCCAGTACTTC; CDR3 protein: CASSWGTGSPYQETQYF
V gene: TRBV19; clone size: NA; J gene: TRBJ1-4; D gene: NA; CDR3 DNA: TGTGCCAGTAGCAGGGACGCTTCAACTAATGAAAAACTGTTTTTT; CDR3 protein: CASSRDASTNEKLFF
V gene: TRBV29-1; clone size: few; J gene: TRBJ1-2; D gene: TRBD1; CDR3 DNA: TGCAGCGTTGGGGACAGGGGGCTCGGCTACACCTTC; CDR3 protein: CSVGDRGLGYTF
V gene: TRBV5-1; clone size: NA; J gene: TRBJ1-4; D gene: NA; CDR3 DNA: TGCGCCAGCAGCTTGGAGTTTGCGCTGGGTGAAAAACTGTTTTTT; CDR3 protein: CASSLEFALGEKLFF
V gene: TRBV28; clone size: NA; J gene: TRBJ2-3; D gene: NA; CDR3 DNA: TGTGCCAGCAGTTTCACCCACACAGATACGCAGTATTTT; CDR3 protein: CASSFTHTDTQYF
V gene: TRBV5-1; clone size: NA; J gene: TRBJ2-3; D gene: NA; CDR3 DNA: TGCGCCAGCACCACGGGGGAGATCACAGATACGCAGTATTTT; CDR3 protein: CASTTGEITDTQYF
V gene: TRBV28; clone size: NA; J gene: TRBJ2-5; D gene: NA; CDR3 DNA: TGTGCCAGCAGAGGCCCTGCCCCAACAGCGGCCCAAGAGACCCAGTACTTC; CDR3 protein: CASRGPAPTAAQETQYF
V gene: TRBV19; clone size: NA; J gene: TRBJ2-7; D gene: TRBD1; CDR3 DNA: TGTGCCAGTAGTCCACTGGGGGACAGGGGAAGCTACGAGCAGTACTTC; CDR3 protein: CASSPLGDRGSYEQYF
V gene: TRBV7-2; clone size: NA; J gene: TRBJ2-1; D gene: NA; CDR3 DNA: TGTGCCAGCAGCTTTCTCGGCCGGGCAGGGGCCCGGGCTGAGCAGTTCTTC; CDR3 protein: CASSFLGRAGARAEQFF
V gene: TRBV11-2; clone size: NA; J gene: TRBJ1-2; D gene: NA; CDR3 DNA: TGTGCCAGCAGCTTAAGTAGGGACTATGGCTACACCTTC; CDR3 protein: CASSLSRDYGYTF